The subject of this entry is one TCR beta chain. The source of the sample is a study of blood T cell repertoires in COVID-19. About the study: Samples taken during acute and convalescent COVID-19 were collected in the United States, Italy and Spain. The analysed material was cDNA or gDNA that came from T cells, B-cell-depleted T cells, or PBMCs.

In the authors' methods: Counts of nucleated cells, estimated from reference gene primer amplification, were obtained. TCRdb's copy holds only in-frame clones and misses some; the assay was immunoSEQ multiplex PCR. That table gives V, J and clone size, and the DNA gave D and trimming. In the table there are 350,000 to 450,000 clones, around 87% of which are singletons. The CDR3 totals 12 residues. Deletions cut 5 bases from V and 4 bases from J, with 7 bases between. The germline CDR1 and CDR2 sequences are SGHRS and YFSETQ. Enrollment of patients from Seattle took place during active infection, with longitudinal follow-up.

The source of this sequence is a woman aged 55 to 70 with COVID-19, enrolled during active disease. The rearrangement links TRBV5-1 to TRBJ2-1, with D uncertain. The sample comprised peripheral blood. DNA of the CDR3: TGCGCCAGCAGTTACCAGTACAATGAGCAGTTCTTC. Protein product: CASSYQYNEQFF.